The 32 T cell receptor beta chains given below trace back to one sample, sequenced in a study of kidney transplant recipient with SARS-CoV-2 infection. MiXCR, applied by TCRdb to the reads, yields one record per CDR3 protein. The profile covers 200,000 to 300,000 distinct CDR3 sequences, with less than 35% appearing a single time and 7% to 8% taken by the ten largest. Specimen: a blood sample, collected at baseline and on day 111 from a kidney transplant recipient. The receptors derive from a young adult male patient who had COVID-19 and was a kidney transplant recipient. Some T cells may have originated in the graft donor.

As regards this clonotype: At one end the junction does not follow the germline gene, possibly because of a read error. The J gene is TRBJ1-2, the V gene TRBV19, with TRBD1 matching over 8 bases. CDR1 and CDR2 (germline): LNHDA, SQIVND (reference sequence). The CDR3 contains 13 residues. The CDR3 DNA is TGTGCCGGTAGCAGGACAGGGTCGGGTGGCTACACCTTC. It yields the protein CAGSRTGSGGYTF.

This clonotype was counted many times. The J gene is TRBJ2-7, the V gene TRBV9; TRBD2 is a possible D gene (6 bases). The CDR3 has 13 amino acids. Germline V gene lookup returns CDR1 SGDLS and CDR2 YYNGEE. V was shortened by 4 bases and J by 5 bases, with 13 bases between the two germline ends. The CDR3 loop reads CASSPLSGDEQYF. The CDR3 nucleotides read TGTGCCAGCAGCCCCCTATCGGGGGACGAGCAGTACTTC.

This clonotype was counted many times. This chain uses TRBV6-5 with TRBJ1-1, with no clear D. V lost 5 bases, J lost 0 bases, and 7 bases lay in between. This CDR3 has 13 residues. Germline V gene lookup returns CDR1 MNHEY and CDR2 SVGAGI. CDR3 protein: CASSARVNTEAFF. In DNA form, the CDR3 reads TGTGCCAGCAGTGCTCGAGTGAACACTGAAGCTTTCTTT.

Concerning this clonotype itself: This may be a read error: a much more frequent sequence differs by one nucleotide. The chain joins TRBV7-2 to TRBJ2-7; D possibly uses TRBD1 or TRBD2 (5 bases each). The CDR3 covers 13 residues. Looked up from germline, CDR1 is SGHTA and CDR2 is FQGNSA. Trimming cost V 7 bases and J 5 bases, with 15 bases left between them. As DNA, the CDR3 is TGTGCCAGCACCGTTCGACGGGGCAACGAGCAGTACTTC. Protein sequence: CASTVRRGNEQYF.

This clonotype has a count of ten or more. The rearrangement links TRBV27 to TRBJ2-4; TRBD2 aligns across 10 bases. The J call is in doubt because the DNA end fits TRBJ2-7 better. Germline V gives CDR1 MNHEY, CDR2 SMNVEV (reference sequence). This CDR3 comprises 14 residues. The CDR3 region has the DNA TGTGCCAGCAGTCGGACTAGCGGAGCCTACGAGCAGTACTTC. This sequence encodes CASSRTSGAYEQYF.

This clonotype was seen ten or more times. V and J are TRBV6-5 and TRBJ2-7; 7 bases align to TRBD2. Trimming at V came to 6 bases and at J to 7 bases, leaving 12 bases not matched to a gene. CDR1 MNHEY and CDR2 SVGAGI come from the germline V gene. This CDR3 is built from 14 residues. The CDR3 DNA sequence: TGTGCCAGCAGAAGAGCGGGATCTAGTGGGGAGCAGTACTTC. It translates to CASRRAGSSGEQYF.

This clonotype came up many times. V gene TRBV3-1 combines with J gene TRBJ1-2; D uncertain. The CDR3 totals 14 residues. V lost 4 bases and J 4 bases, leaving 13 bases between the germline ends. CDR1 and CDR2 from the germline V gene are LGHDT and YNNKEL (reference sequence). The CDR3, as DNA: TGTGCCAGCAGCCCCTCTGTCGTCCCCTATGGCTACACCTTC. This gives the protein CASSPSVVPYGYTF.

On this clonotype: A much larger clone lies one base from this, so it may be a read error. The V gene is TRBV13, the J gene TRBJ1-2, with TRBD1 identical over 10 bases. Germline trimming cut 0 bases from V and 4 bases from J; bases unmatched to any gene: 8. The CDR3 runs to 17 residues. Germline V CDR1 and CDR2: PRHDT, FYEKMQ (reference sequence). The CDR3 nucleotides are TGTGCCAGCAGCTTAGGCGGGGGGACAGGGGAGGCCTATGGCTACACCTTC. Translating it yields CASSLGGGTGEAYGYTF.

This clonotype is a singleton in its sample. A much larger clone lies one base from this, so it may be a read error. As DNA, the CDR3 is TGTGCCAGTAGTGACACGGAGACAAATCGAAGGACCTATGGCTACACCTTC. Protein product: CASSDTETNRRTYGYTF. This chain joins TRBV19 and TRBJ1-2; D remains unclear. This CDR3 has 17 residues. Looked up from germline, CDR1 is LNHDA and CDR2 is SQIVND (reference sequence). V was clipped by 5 bases and J by 4 bases, with 23 bases between them. Based on the CDR3 plus reference TRBV19 and TRBJ1-2, the full variable domain is DGGITQSPKYLFRKEGQNVTLSCEQNLNHDAMYWYRQDPGQGLRLIYYSQIVNDFQKGDIAEGYSVSREKKESFPLTVTSAQKNPTAFYLCASSDTETNRRTYGYTFGSGTRLTVV.

In regard to this clonotype: A much larger clone sits a single nucleotide away, making a read error possible. The chain employs TRBV12-5 and TRBJ1-2, with a possible D match to TRBD1 (5 bases). V was shortened by 8 bases and J by 4 bases, with 26 bases between the two germline ends. Per the germline V gene, CDR1 is LGHNT and CDR2 is FRNRAP. This CDR3 is 17 amino acids long. The CDR3 spells CASSLTDLQGKTYGYTF. The CDR3 nucleotides read TGTGCTAGTAGTCTTACAGATTTGCAGGGAAAGACCTATGGCTACACCTTC.

Turning to this clonotype: A read error is likely here: a far larger clone is one base away. The chain is built from TRBV30 and TRBJ2-4; 7 positions agree with TRBD2. The CDR3 loop spans 13 amino acids. Per the germline V gene, CDR1 is GTSNPN and CDR2 is SVGIG (reference sequence). V gave up 4 bases and J gave up 13 bases; unmatched junction bases: 13. The CDR3: CAWIPGYREEQYF. The CDR3 DNA is TGTGCCTGGATTCCGGGATATCGGGAGGAGCAGTACTTC.

Many counts were recorded for this clonotype. The CDR3 bases are TGTGCCAGCAGCAAGAAAGACAGAGACGGAAAGACCTATGGCTACACCTTC. Its protein is CASSKKDRDGKTYGYTF. The J gene is TRBJ1-2, the V gene TRBV7-2, with D tentatively TRBD1 (5 bases). Per the germline V gene, CDR1 is SGHTA and CDR2 is FQGNSA. V was cut by 5 bases and J by 4 bases, with 23 bases left in between. The CDR3 is 17 amino acids. The complete variable domain, with remaining parts taken from reference TRBV7-2 and TRBJ1-2, reads GAGVSQSPSNKVTEKGKDVELRCDPISGHTALYWYRQSLGQGLEFLIYFQGNSAPDKSGLPSDRFSAERTGGSVSTLTIQRTQQEDSAVYLCASSKKDRDGKTYGYTFGSGTRLTVV.

As concerns this clonotype: A much larger clone lies a single base off, so this may be a read error. The V call is TRBV7-9, the J call TRBJ2-2; D remains unclear. CDR3 length: 15 residues. V was pared by 5 bases and J by 3 bases, with 13 bases between. CDR1 and CDR2 from the germline V gene are SEHNR and FQNEAQ (reference sequence). The CDR3 DNA is TGTGCCAGCAGCCCCCCCCCCCATGACACCGGGGAGCTGTTTTTT. Its protein product is CASSPPPHDTGELFF.

This clonotype has ten or more counts. The chain combines TRBV23-1 with TRBJ2-5; D unresolved. Being an ORF, TRBV23-1 has a function that is uncertain. V lost 0 bases to trimming and J lost 5 bases, with 1 base between them. This CDR3 contains 11 residues. The CDR3 DNA is TGCGCCAGCAGTCAATCGGAGACCCAGTACTTC. This gives the protein CASSQSETQYF.

The chain recombines TRBV11-1 with TRBJ1-2, with no clear D. The CDR3 consists of 17 residues. The V gene's germline CDR1 is SGHAT and CDR2 FQDESV (reference sequence). Trimming removed 5 bases at V and 4 bases at J, with 23 bases between. The CDR3 DNA is TGTGCCAGCAGCCGGCGGAATAAGGCTGGAAAGACCTATGGCTACACCTTC. As protein: CASSRRNKAGKTYGYTF.

This clonotype has at least ten counts. V gene TRBV12-3 or TRBV12-4 combines with J gene TRBJ1-5; D gene uncertain. The CDR3 contains 15 residues. V gave up 5 bases and J gave up 0 bases, with 11 bases separating them. The CDR3 is CASSSEVHSNQPQHF. In DNA form, the CDR3 reads TGTGCCAGCAGTAGTGAGGTGCATAGCAATCAGCCCCAGCATTTT.

This chain connects TRBV20-1 to TRBJ2-5; D not certain. The length of the CDR3 is 12 residues. Trimming cost V 6 bases and J 5 bases, with 13 bases left between them. Germline V gene data show CDR1 as DFQATT and CDR2 as SNEGSKA (reference sequence). This chain's CDR3 is CSAIASTETQYF. CDR3 in DNA: TGCAGTGCGATCGCGTCAACGGAGACCCAGTACTTC.

This clonotype was seen repeatedly, ten times or more. V and J are TRBV3-1 and TRBJ1-1; D gene unclear. Trimming cost V 5 bases and J 4 bases, with 23 bases left between them. The CDR3 has 17 residues. The germline gives CDR1 LGHDT, CDR2 YNNKEL (reference sequence). The CDR3 region is CASSSSSPISIRTEAFF. CDR3 bases: TGTGCCAGCAGCTCAAGTAGTCCCATTTCAATTCGCACTGAAGCTTTCTTT.

This clonotype was observed at least ten times. The chain joins TRBV7-2 to TRBJ1-2, with D uncertain. The CDR3 sequence is 13 residues long. The germline gives CDR1 SGHTA, CDR2 FQGNSA. The V end lost 3 bases, the J end lost 7 bases, and 12 bases lay between the germline ends. CDR3 protein: CASSFAGNSGYTF. CDR3 nucleotides: TGTGCCAGCAGCTTCGCGGGGAATAGTGGCTACACCTTC.

The V and J genes are TRBV4-1 and TRBJ2-2; the D is unclear. V gave up 3 bases and J gave up 2 bases, with 19 bases separating them. This CDR3 is built from 18 residues. The V gene's germline CDR1 is MGHRA and CDR2 YSYEKL. The CDR3 DNA sequence: TGCGCCAGCAGCCAGGATGAAACTTTCGAGGAAAACACCGGGGAGCTGTTTTTT. Its translation is CASSQDETFEENTGELFF.

In its sample, this clonotype was seen a few times. CDR3 residues: CSAKQGIQPQHF. CDR3 coding DNA: TGCAGTGCTAAACAGGGGATACAGCCCCAGCATTTT. The rearrangement uses TRBV20-1 and TRBJ1-5, with 7 bases that match TRBD1. The CDR3 contains 12 residues. The V and J ends lost 4 bases and 7 bases, in that order; junction bases with no gene match: 4. Per the germline V gene, CDR1 is DFQATT and CDR2 is SNEGSKA (reference sequence).

This clonotype has a count of ten or more. The chain uses TRBV8-2 and TRBJ2-6. TRBV8-2 is noted as a pseudogene. The CDR3 consists of 17 residues. The CDR3 spells CGIGRRITQSRANVLTF. Written as DNA, the CDR3 is TGTGGCATTGGACGCAGGATAACACAAAGTCGGGCCAACGTCCTGACTTTC.

This clonotype was seen many times. This chain links TRBV5-1 with TRBJ1-2, with D unclear. The CDR3 covers 14 residues. Germline CDR1 is SGHRS and CDR2 is YFSETQ. Trimming left V 3 bases short and J 5 bases short, with 14 bases between. As DNA, the CDR3 is TGCGCCAGCAGCTCCCTACCAGGCGAATATGGCTACACCTTC. It specifies CASSSLPGEYGYTF.

Turning to this clonotype: A read error may account for a junction end that differs from germline. The genes are TRBV7-9 and TRBJ1-2; no reliable D call. The CDR3 sequence is 14 residues long. Per germline, CDR1 SEHNR and CDR2 FQNEAQ (reference sequence). CDR3 in DNA: TGCGCCAGCAGCCCCCCGGACGGCAACTATGGCTACACCTTC. Its translation is CASSPPDGNYGYTF.

This clonotype was picked up many times. This chain joins TRBV7-3 and TRBJ2-2; 8 bases are a match to TRBD2. Germline V gene lookup returns CDR1 SGHTA and CDR2 FQGTGA. The trim removed 0 bases at V and 7 bases at J, leaving 4 bases unmatched. The CDR3 covers 15 residues. CDR3 in amino acids: CASSLTSREGGELFF. The CDR3 coding sequence is TGTGCCAGCAGCTTAACTAGCCGGGAGGGCGGGGAGCTGTTTTTT.

This clonotype has ten or more counts. The chain links TRBV3-1 to TRBJ2-2, with TRBD2 matching over 7 bases. The CDR3 spans 17 residues. Trimming removed 0 bases from V and 0 bases from J; junction bases left unmatched: 4. From germline, CDR1 is LGHDT and CDR2 YNNKEL (reference sequence). CDR3 sequence: CASSQDWREPNTGELFF. CDR3 sequence (DNA): TGTGCCAGCAGCCAAGATTGGCGGGAGCCGAACACCGGGGAGCTGTTTTTT.

At least ten counts were recorded for this clonotype. The chain carries TRBV5-4 and TRBJ1-2; D ambiguous. With 7 bases removed from V and 4 bases from J, the gap between germline ends came to 23 bases. Germline CDR1 SGHNT, CDR2 YYREEE (reference sequence). This CDR3 region has 16 residues. CDR3 amino acids: CASHFIVPGKTYGYTF. The CDR3 DNA follows: TGTGCCAGCCATTTTATCGTACCAGGAAAGACCTATGGCTACACCTTC.

Points on this clonotype: A single base separates this from a much larger clone, so it may be a read error. The chain employs TRBV12-5 and TRBJ2-7; possible D gene TRBD1, 5 bases. The J call may be in error: the DNA end matches TRBJ1-2 better. This CDR3 has 17 amino acids. Looked up from germline, CDR1 is LGHNT and CDR2 is FRNRAP. The CDR3 sequence is CASAACSLQGKTYGYTF. The CDR3 coding sequence is TGTGCTAGTGCTGCATGTAGTTTGCAGGGAAAGACCTATGGCTACACCTTC.

This clonotype was recorded a few times. This chain uses TRBV9 with TRBJ2-1; the D gene is possibly TRBD2 (6 bases). V lost 6 bases, J lost 0 bases, and 19 bases lay in between. The germline gives CDR1 SGDLS, CDR2 YYNGEE. This CDR3 is built from 17 residues. The CDR3 here is CASTNTIAVSSYNEQFF. The CDR3 nucleotides read TGTGCCAGCACTAACACAATAGCGGTAAGCTCCTACAATGAGCAGTTCTTC.

This clonotype has ten or more counts. The chain has TRBV7-8 and TRBJ1-2; D not resolved. The germline V gene encodes CDR1 SGHVS and CDR2 FQNEAQ. V dropped 2 bases and J dropped 7 bases, with 20 bases sitting between them. The CDR3 length is 16 residues. CDR3 nucleotide sequence: TGTGCCAGCAGCTTACCTTCAGTTGGAGGAAAAACTGGCTACACCTTC. Protein product: CASSLPSVGGKTGYTF.

Ten or more counts support this clonotype. The chain uses TRBV24-1 and TRBJ1-1, with D uncertain. The V gene's germline CDR1 is KGHDR and CDR2 SFDVKD. Trimming shortened V by 6 bases and J by 5 bases, and 12 bases separated the two germline ends. The CDR3 contains 13 residues. DNA for the CDR3: TGTGCCACCAGTCCCTTAGGTGGGACTGAAGCTTTCTTT. The encoded protein is CATSPLGGTEAFF.

This clonotype was counted a few times. The genes are TRBV7-2 and TRBJ1-2; D not resolved. The CDR3 loop spans 17 amino acids. The ends were cut back, 5 bases at V and 4 bases at J, with 23 bases in the middle. Germline CDR1 is SGHTA and CDR2 is FQGNSA. As DNA, the CDR3 is TGTGCCAGCAGCCTAGTTTACAGAGACGGAAAGACCTATGGCTACACCTTC. Its translation: CASSLVYRDGKTYGYTF.